This TCR beta chain derives from a study of cytomegalovirus exposure and HLA in healthy donors. Germline lookup yields CDR1 SNHLY and CDR2 FYNNEI. CDR3 size: 15 residues. With V trimmed by 6 bases and J by 3 bases, 10 bases remained unmatched. Points from the study as a whole: It was reported that the classifier diagnosed cytomegalovirus status with high specificity and sensitivity in both the original and validation cohorts.

This clone was observed a single time. What it recognizes is unknown. Assay: immunoSEQ multiplex PCR; the TCRdb copy retains only in-frame clones and omits some. The top ten clones hold 1.9% of a sample with around 120,000 clones, around 90% of them seen once. The chain uses TRBV2 and TRBJ2-7; 8 bases are a match to TRBD2. The receptor was derived from a woman younger than 30 in good health and CMV-seronegative. The sample consisted of PBMCs. CDR3 loop: CASRAGTRKGYEQYF. Here the CDR3 DNA reads TGTGCCAGCAGAGCCGGGACTAGAAAGGGCTACGAGCAGTACTTC. The entire variable domain, with the rest obtained from reference TRBV2 and TRBJ2-7, is as follows: EPEVTQTPSHQVTQMGQEVILRCVPISNHLYFYWYRQILGQKVEFLVSFYNNEISEKSEIFDDQFSVERPDGSNFTLKIRSTKLEDSAMYFCASRAGTRKGYEQYFGPGTRLTVT.